A selection of T cell receptor beta chains follows, all from one sample in a study of T cells in Graves' hyperthyroidism and ophthalmopathy. A single record per CDR3 protein comes from TCRdb applying MiXCR to the multiplex PCR reads. The data contain more than 550,000 distinct CDR3 sequences, approximately 42% of them singletons. The specimen sequenced was peripheral blood or thyroid tissue (not recorded which). These receptor sequences come from an adult man with Graves' disease, either hyperthyroidism or ophthalmopathy (not recorded which). CDR3s include the opening cysteine and the closing phenylalanine or tryptophan. A D gene is named only where the DNA matches it firmly. Clone size is given for some rows only: seen once, a few or many times, or a class if the clone is expanded.

>TRBJ2-7|many|TRBV10-3|TRBD1
TGTGCCATCATGCCCTCCACCGGGACAGGGGGCTCCTACGAGCAGTACTTC
CAIMPSTGTGGSYEQYF
>TRBJ1-6|.|TRBV7-9|.
TGTGCCAGCAGCTTAGCGGAGGGGATAAATTCACCCCTCCACTTT
CASSLAEGINSPLHF
>TRBJ1-2|few|TRBV7-9|TRBD1
TGTGCCAGCAGCCCTGGGACAGGGCTCTATGGCTACACCTTC
CASSPGTGLYGYTF
>TRBJ2-1|.|TRBV10-3|TRBD2
TGTGCCAGCAGCGTAGTGCTGGGACTAGAGGGGAACAATGAGCAGTTCTTC
CASSVVLGLEGNNEQFF
>TRBJ2-7|.|TRBV20-1|TRBD2
TGCAGTGCTAGACCCGGGACTAGCCTAACCTACGAGCAGTACTTC
CSARPGTSLTYEQYF
>TRBJ1-1|few|TRBV5-1|TRBD1
TGCGCCAGCAACAATGAAGACAGGGGACCCACTGAAGCTTTCTTT
CASNNEDRGPTEAFF
>TRBJ1-2|many|TRBV20-1|.
TGCAGTGCTAGAGCTACTAACTATGGCTACACCTTC
CSARATNYGYTF
>TRBJ1-1|.|TRBV12-3/TRBV12-4|.
TGTGCCAGCAGTTTACTCGCGGAGAACACTGAAGCTTTCTTT
CASSLLAENTEAFF
>TRBJ1-4|few|TRBV2|.
TGTGCCAGCAGTGATGGATCACAAAATCAAGGGGGGCCGTCTAATGAAAAACTGTTTTTT
CASSDGSQNQGGPSNEKLFF
>TRBJ2-7|few|TRBV7-9|TRBD2
TGTGCCAGCAGTTCCCACGGGAGGCAACTCTCCTACGAGCAGTACTTC
CASSSHGRQLSYEQYF
>TRBJ1-5|many|TRBV10-1|.
TGCGCCAGCAGTGAAACGAGCAATCAGCCCCAGCATTTT
CASSETSNQPQHF
>TRBJ2-6|many|TRBV19|.
TGTGCCAGTAGTCGGACCAGGGACTCTGGGGCCAACGTCCTGACTTTC
CASSRTRDSGANVLTF
>TRBJ1-2|.|TRBV7-9|TRBD1
TGTGCCAGCAGCAGCAGTGACAGGGATAGGTTCGGCTACACCTTC
CASSSSDRDRFGYTF
>TRBJ1-6|.|TRBV7-4|TRBD1
TGTGCCAGCAGCTCAGGACAGGGGAGCAATTCACCCCTCCACTTT
CASSSGQGSNSPLHF
>TRBJ1-5|many|TRBV12-3/TRBV12-4|.
TGTGCCAGCAGCCGTTATTCCCATCAGCCCCAGCATTTT
CASSRYSHQPQHF
>TRBJ2-5|.|TRBV2|TRBD2
TGTGCCAGCAGTGAACCTTTAGATGGCGGGGGGGCTCAGACCCAGTACTTC
CASSEPLDGGGAQTQYF
>TRBJ2-5|many|TRBV7-9|TRBD1
TGTGCCAGCAGCCTCCGACAGGGAAGAGAGACCCAGTACTTC
CASSLRQGRETQYF
>TRBJ1-1|.|TRBV19|.
TGTGCCAGTAGTAAGGGAGTTTTCACTGAAGCTTTCTTT
CASSKGVFTEAFF